The rows below give T cell receptor beta chains drawn from one sample of a study of CD8 T cells in Susac syndrome. TCRdb processed the immunoSEQ multiplex PCR reads anew with MiXCR; each CDR3 protein has one entry. The sample holds about 210,000 distinct CDR3 sequences, approximately 95% seen once. Sample: CD4+ T cells from PBMCs. The origin of the receptors is a human donor in good health. Each CDR3 is given with its conserved first and last residue. The order of the fields is D gene, V gene, J gene, clone size, CDR3 DNA, CDR3 protein. D genes are given only for firm matches. Only some rows state a clone size, as once, few, many or a class for expanded clones.

>NA|TRBV3-1|TRBJ1-2|NA
TGTGCCAGCAGCCAAGCGGGCAGGGATAATGGCTACACCTTC
CASSQAGRDNGYTF
>NA|TRBV27|TRBJ1-5|once
TGTGCCAGCAGTCGGACAGACAATAGCAATCAGCCCCAGCATTTT
CASSRTDNSNQPQHF
>NA|TRBV27|TRBJ2-1|once
TGTGCCAGCAGTTCGGGTCCATTCGCGGACTACAATGAGCAGTTCTTC
CASSSGPFADYNEQFF
>TRBD1|TRBV5-1|TRBJ2-2|NA
TGCGCCAGCAGCCTGGGACAGGGTGACTCTCAGGTCGGGGAGCTGTTTTTT
CASSLGQGDSQVGELFF
>NA|TRBV28|TRBJ1-2|NA
TGTGCCAGCAGTTTCCTAGTACCGAACTATGGCTACACCTTC
CASSFLVPNYGYTF
>NA|TRBV19|TRBJ2-2|once
TGTGCCAGTAGTAGGCTGGCCGGGGAGCTGTTTTTT
CASSRLAGELFF
>NA|TRBV28|TRBJ1-1|NA
TGTGCCAGCAGTTCTCAGACCCCGGTGAACACTGAAGCTTTCTTT
CASSSQTPVNTEAFF
>NA|TRBV14|TRBJ2-7|NA
TGTGCCAGCAGCCAAGGCACCCCTCATCTCGGGACCAGAGGAGCCTACGAGCAGTACTTC
CASSQGTPHLGTRGAYEQYF
>NA|TRBV6-4|TRBJ2-3|NA
TGTGCCAGCAGTGTAGCAGGGCGAGACACAGATACGCAGTATTTT
CASSVAGRDTDTQYF
>TRBD1|TRBV28|TRBJ2-1|NA
TGTGCCAGCAGCTCGACCGGGACAGGCTCCTACAATGAGCAGTTCTTC
CASSSTGTGSYNEQFF
>TRBD1|TRBV12-3/TRBV12-4|TRBJ2-7|NA
TGTGCCAGCAGGTCGGGACAGTCCTACGAGCAGTACTTC
CASRSGQSYEQYF
>NA|TRBV2|TRBJ2-7|NA
TGTGCCAGCAGTGATTTGTCGTCAGGGCAGGACAACTCCTACGAGCAGTACTTC
CASSDLSSGQDNSYEQYF
>NA|TRBV7-2|TRBJ1-2|NA
TGTGCCAGCAACTTAGGTTTGGGTGGCTACACCTTC
CASNLGLGGYTF
>TRBD2|TRBV19|TRBJ2-4|NA
TGTGCCAGTAGTATAGCCCTAGCGGGGGGACAACCAGCCAAAAACATTCAGTACTTC
CASSIALAGGQPAKNIQYF
>TRBD1|TRBV6-6|TRBJ2-6|NA
TGTGCCAGCAACGACAGGGGGTCTGGGGCCAACGTCCTGACTTTC
CASNDRGSGANVLTF
>NA|TRBV6-5|TRBJ2-5|NA
TGTGCCAGCAACCCCCATAACCAAGAGACCCAGTACTTC
CASNPHNQETQYF
>NA|TRBV7-2|TRBJ1-2|NA
TGTGCCAGCAGCTTGGACAGTGTCAACTATGGCTACACCTTC
CASSLDSVNYGYTF
>NA|TRBV27|TRBJ1-2|NA
TGTGCCAGCAGGGGACGGGACTATGGCTACACCTTC
CASRGRDYGYTF